This is a list of T cell receptor beta chains from one sample in a study of cytomegalovirus exposure and HLA in healthy donors. Produced via immunoSEQ multiplex PCR; TCRdb's table is partial and in-frame only. The sample holds under 150,000 clones, more than 80% seen once. The specimen sequenced was PBMCs. The source of these receptors is a male donor in good health and CMV-seronegative. CDR3s include the opening cysteine and the closing phenylalanine or tryptophan. Fields, in order: V gene, clone size, D gene, J gene, CDR3 DNA, CDR3 protein. D genes are given only for firm matches. For some rows the clone size is stated as once, few or many, or as a class when expanded; others skip it.

TRBV27	few	TRBD2	TRBJ2-5	TGTGCCAGCAGACTGACGGGGGGGGCGAATCCCTCCCAGTACTTC	CASRLTGGANPSQYF
TRBV5-5	NA	NA	TRBJ1-2	TGTGCCAGCAGCTTGGTCCAGGGGAGCTATGGCTACACCTTC	CASSLVQGSYGYTF
TRBV6-4	NA	TRBD2	TRBJ2-3	TGTGCCAGCAGTGTTGGAGCGGGGGGGTTAGATACGCAGTATTTT	CASSVGAGGLDTQYF
TRBV5-1	NA	NA	TRBJ1-1	TGCGCCAGCAGCTTGGAAGGTGGAGGGGCTTTCTTT	CASSLEGGGAFF
TRBV27	NA	NA	TRBJ2-1	TGTGCCAGCAGCTCAGGGTTCTACAATGAGCAGTTCTTC	CASSSGFYNEQFF
TRBV5-1	NA	NA	TRBJ1-5	TGCGCCAGCAGCTTGCTACCTGACGGAGGGGAGCAGCCCCAGCATTTT	CASSLLPDGGEQPQHF
TRBV7-6	NA	NA	TRBJ1-6	TGTGCCAGCAGAGCGGACAGCTCCTATAATTCACCCCTCCACTTT	CASRADSSYNSPLHF
TRBV12-5	NA	TRBD1	TRBJ2-6	TGTGCTAGTGGTTTCCTACAAAAGGGACAGTTGGAATTAGGGGCCAACGGCCTGACTTTC	CASGFLQKGQLELGANGLTF
TRBV2	NA	TRBD2	TRBJ2-7	TGTGCCAGCAGTGTTCTAGGGACTAGCGGGGGCTCCTACGAGCAGTACTTC	CASSVLGTSGGSYEQYF
TRBV30	NA	NA	TRBJ2-3	TGTGCCTGGAGTCCCCTAGGAGATACGCAGTATTTT	CAWSPLGDTQYF
TRBV5-1	NA	TRBD1	TRBJ2-5	TGCGCCAGCAGCGACGGGGGACAGGGATGGGAGACCCAGTACTTC	CASSDGGQGWETQYF
TRBV7-6	NA	TRBD2	TRBJ2-5	TGTGCCAGCAGCTTAGAGACTAGCGGGGTGCAAGAGACCCAGTACTTC	CASSLETSGVQETQYF
TRBV5-1	few	NA	TRBJ1-2	TGCGCCAGCAGCTTCTTCCCGACAGCCCCTGGGGGCTACACCTTC	CASSFFPTAPGGYTF
TRBV11-2	NA	TRBD1	TRBJ1-6	TGTGCCAGCAGCTTAGATACAGGGGTCAATTCACCCCTCCACTTT	CASSLDTGVNSPLHF
TRBV30	NA	NA	TRBJ2-7	TGTGCCTGGTCCCCGGGGACCTACGAGCAGTACTTC	CAWSPGTYEQYF
TRBV7-9	NA	TRBD2	TRBJ2-7	TGTGCCAGCAGCCCAGCCCGACTAGCGCGCGAGCAGTACTTC	CASSPARLAREQYF
TRBV18	NA	TRBD1	TRBJ1-5	TGTGCCAGCTCACCGCGACAGGGCCCAGAGATCCAGCATTTT	CASSPRQGPEIQHF